The next 21 T cell receptor beta chains were all read from a single sample in a study of blood T cell repertoires in COVID-19. Sequenced by immunoSEQ multiplex PCR; TCRdb stores in-frame clones only, minus some. The table has roughly 260,000 clones, around nine tenths seen once. What was sequenced was peripheral blood. All receptors come from a man in his forties who had recovered from COVID-19.

The chain couples TRBV3-1 (or the pseudogene TRBV3-2) to TRBJ2-1; 9 bases agree with TRBD2. This CDR3 contains 17 residues. Germline CDR1 LGHDT, CDR2 YNNKEL (reference sequence). The V segment lost 5 bases and the J segment 0 bases; nucleotides outside the gene matches: 8. The CDR3 sequence: CASSSSRLAVSYNEQFF. The CDR3 nucleotides are TGTGCCAGCAGCTCATCCCGACTAGCGGTCTCCTACAATGAGCAGTTCTTC.

The chain joins TRBV5-4 to TRBJ2-7; 7 positions agree with TRBD2. The CDR3 runs to 15 residues. The germline gives CDR1 SGHNT, CDR2 YYREEE (reference sequence). The V and J ends lost 4 bases and 0 bases, in that order; junction bases with no gene match: 7. As DNA, the CDR3 is TGTGCCAGCAGCAACCCCCCTAGCGGCTCCTACGAGCAGTACTTC. Translating gives CASSNPPSGSYEQYF.

This chain uses TRBV9 with TRBJ2-7, with 7 bases aligning to TRBD1. Looked up from germline, CDR1 is SGDLS and CDR2 is YYNGEE. V was pared by 4 bases and J by 0 bases, with 4 bases of the junction left unmatched. CDR3 length: 14 amino acids. The CDR3 spells CASSTRDSSYEQYF. CDR3 nucleotides: TGTGCCAGCAGCACCCGGGACAGCTCCTACGAGCAGTACTTC.

V gene TRBV19 combines with J gene TRBJ2-1; D unclear. Germline V lookup: CDR1 LNHDA, CDR2 SQIVND (reference sequence). This CDR3 has 16 amino acids. With 0 bases removed from V and 3 bases from J, the gap between germline ends came to 12 bases. The CDR3 spells CASSIDYWRSYNEQFF. In nucleotides, the CDR3 is TGTGCCAGTAGTATAGATTACTGGCGGAGCTACAATGAGCAGTTCTTC.

In its sample, this clone was seen once. V gene TRBV7-6 combines with J gene TRBJ2-7, with 11 bases that match TRBD2. The CDR3 is 15 amino acids. J lost 0 bases, V lost 5 bases, and 3 bases had no gene match. CDR1 and CDR2 (germline): SGHVS, FNYEAQ. Here the CDR3 reads CASSLTSGGSYEQYF. The CDR3, as DNA: TGTGCCAGCAGCCTCACTAGCGGGGGCTCCTACGAGCAGTACTTC.

The V call is TRBV19, the J call TRBJ1-1; a possible D gene is TRBD1 (5 bases). The CDR3 spans 16 residues. Between the trimmed V and J ends, which lost 3 bases and 2 bases, there was a span of 16 bases. Germline V CDR1 and CDR2: LNHDA, SQIVND (reference sequence). CDR3 in amino acids: CASSISAGRVNTEAFF. DNA of the CDR3: TGTGCCAGTAGTATCTCAGCCGGCAGGGTCAACACTGAAGCTTTCTTT.

The rearrangement links TRBV12-5 to TRBJ2-7, with 8 positions matching TRBD1. Germline CDR1 is LGHNT and CDR2 is FRNRAP. The CDR3 is 20 amino acids. J lost 2 bases, V lost 2 bases, and 20 bases had no gene match. CDR3 bases: TGTGCTAGTGGTTTGCTCACAACGGTACAGGGGGTTAGGTACACCTACGAGCAGTACTTC. Amino acid sequence: CASGLLTTVQGVRYTYEQYF.

The chain is built from TRBV19 and TRBJ1-2; 7 bases match TRBD1. J lost 5 bases, V lost 4 bases, and 7 bases had no gene match. The CDR3 contains 14 residues. CDR1 and CDR2 from the germline V gene are LNHDA and SQIVND (reference sequence). The CDR3 spells CASSKGTERYGYTF. In DNA form, the CDR3 reads TGTGCCAGTAGTAAGGGGACAGAAAGATATGGCTACACCTTC.

V gene TRBV6-5 combines with J gene TRBJ2-2; TRBD1 might be the D (5 bases). The ends were cut back, 0 bases at V and 6 bases at J, with 8 bases in the middle. This CDR3 is built from 14 residues. Looked up from germline, CDR1 is MNHEY and CDR2 is SVGAGI. DNA for the CDR3: TGTGCCAGCAGTTACTCATCAGGGTCCGGGGAGCTGTTTTTT. Translated: CASSYSSGSGELFF.

This chain uses TRBV4-1 with TRBJ2-7, with D possibly matching TRBD1 (5 bases). The germline V gene encodes CDR1 MGHRA and CDR2 YSYEKL. The CDR3 spans 13 residues. V lost 5 bases and J lost 5, with 13 bases in between. As DNA, the CDR3 is TGCGCCAGCAGCAAGGCCCAGGGTCACGAGCAGTACTTC. This translates into CASSKAQGHEQYF.

The chain carries TRBV5-4 and TRBJ1-2; 12 nucleotides agree with TRBD1. The V and J ends lost 0 bases and 7 bases, in that order; junction bases with no gene match: 7. Germline values: CDR1 SGHNT, CDR2 YYREEE (reference sequence). This CDR3 region has 16 residues. The CDR3 bases are TGTGCCAGCAGCTTGGCCAGGGGACAGGGGGCGCGTGGCTACACCTTC. Encoded protein: CASSLARGQGARGYTF.

The chain is built from TRBV7-2 and TRBJ2-5; TRBD2 agrees at 10 bases. V lost 2 bases and J lost 1; bases outside the gene matches: 7. The CDR3 totals 17 residues. In germline, CDR1 is SGHTA, CDR2 FQGNSA. The chain's CDR3 is CASSLNRASGGQETQYF. As DNA, the CDR3 is TGTGCCAGCAGCTTAAATCGGGCTAGCGGGGGCCAAGAGACCCAGTACTTC.

This chain links TRBV29-1 with TRBJ2-5, with 8 bases aligning to TRBD2. The CDR3 runs 13 residues. V lost 6 bases to trimming and J lost 5 bases; unmatched junction nucleotides: 8. Germline loops: CDR1 SQVTM, CDR2 ANQGSEA. The CDR3 region is CSVGTRPSETQYF. In nucleotides, the CDR3 is TGCAGCGTCGGGACTAGACCCTCGGAGACCCAGTACTTC.

This clone has only one observation. The rearrangement uses TRBV18 and TRBJ1-2, with TRBD1 as a possible D gene (5 bases). V dropped 3 bases and J dropped 6 bases, with 14 bases sitting between them. Germline V gives CDR1 KGHSH, CDR2 LQKENI. The CDR3 spans 14 residues. Written as DNA, the CDR3 is TGTGCCAGCTCACCCTGGGACTCGTCCGATGGCTACACCTTC. Its protein is CASSPWDSSDGYTF.

The gene calls are TRBV2 and TRBJ2-2; 8 positions agree with TRBD1. CDR1 SNHLY and CDR2 FYNNEI come from the germline V gene. The CDR3 extends over 15 amino acids. V was clipped by 7 bases and J by 3 bases; unmatched bases: 7. The DNA of the CDR3 is TGTGCCAGCAATTTTCAGGACAGGGACACCGGGGAGCTGTTTTTT. It yields the protein CASNFQDRDTGELFF.

A single count supports this clone. This chain connects TRBV6-2 or TRBV6-3 to TRBJ1-1, with D maybe TRBD1 (5 bases). Germline CDR1 and CDR2: MNHEY and SVGEGT. The V gene lost 2 bases and the J gene lost 0 bases, with 13 bases spanning the gap. There are 16 residues in the CDR3. Here the CDR3 reads CASSYGQGRLNTEAFF. The DNA for the CDR3 is TGTGCCAGCAGTTACGGCCAGGGCCGGCTGAACACTGAAGCTTTCTTT.

The V gene is TRBV12-3 or TRBV12-4, the J gene TRBJ1-5; a weak D match, TRBD1 (5 bases). The length of the CDR3 is 11 residues. Trimming cost V 4 bases and J 11 bases, with 9 bases left between them. Here the CDR3 DNA reads TGTGCCAGCAGTTCTATAGGGGCCCAGCATTTT. The encoded protein is CASSSIGAQHF.

The chain combines TRBV7-2 with TRBJ2-5; 7 nucleotides match TRBD1. V lost 1 base to trimming and J lost 5 bases; unmatched junction nucleotides: 4. Looked up from germline, CDR1 is SGHTA and CDR2 is FQGNSA. This CDR3 is 14 amino acids long. The chain's CDR3 is CASSLGRQGETQYF. The CDR3 nucleotides are TGTGCCAGCAGCTTAGGGAGACAGGGTGAGACCCAGTACTTC.

The chain combines TRBV19 with TRBJ1-6; TRBD1 matches 8 bases. V lost 6 bases to trimming and J lost 8 bases; unmatched junction nucleotides: 9. Germline values: CDR1 LNHDA, CDR2 SQIVND (reference sequence). The CDR3 spans 15 residues. In DNA form, the CDR3 reads TGTGCCAGTAGAGGGCAGGGGGCCCCCTATTCACCCCTCCACTTT. Protein product: CASRGQGAPYSPLHF. The full variable domain, its missing parts supplied by reference TRBV19 and TRBJ1-6, is DGGITQSPKYLFRKEGQNVTLSCEQNLNHDAMYWYRQDPGQGLRLIYYSQIVNDFQKGDIAEGYSVSREKKESFPLTVTSAQKNPTAFYLCASRGQGAPYSPLHFGNGTRLTVT.

The chain joins TRBV19 to TRBJ2-1; 7 nucleotides match TRBD2. The V and J ends lost 6 bases and 4 bases, in that order; junction bases with no gene match: 6. The CDR3 is made up of 14 amino acids. Germline V gives CDR1 LNHDA, CDR2 SQIVND (reference sequence). The CDR3 nucleotides read TGTGCCAGTAGCCCTAGACTAGCTTACAATGAGCAGTTCTTC. Translation gives CASSPRLAYNEQFF. Supplemented by reference TRBV19 and TRBJ2-1, the full variable domain reads DGGITQSPKYLFRKEGQNVTLSCEQNLNHDAMYWYRQDPGQGLRLIYYSQIVNDFQKGDIAEGYSVSREKKESFPLTVTSAQKNPTAFYLCASSPRLAYNEQFFGPGTRLTVL.

V usage is TRBV7-7 and J usage is TRBJ2-7; D possibly corresponds to TRBD2 (5 bases). Per the germline V gene, CDR1 is SSHAT and CDR2 is FNYEAQ (reference sequence). This CDR3 spans 19 amino acids. Trimming removed 0 bases at V and 2 bases at J, with 23 bases between. The CDR3 DNA reads TGTGCCAGCAGCTTAGCTCGTTCCGGGGTTAGGATGGAAACCTACGAGCAGTACTTC. Protein sequence: CASSLARSGVRMETYEQYF.